The entry below describes one T cell receptor beta chain. The data originate from a study of blood T cell repertoires in COVID-19. Study-wide context: Spain, Italy and the United States supplied samples that represented acute and convalescent COVID-19. Sources were T cells, B-cell-depleted T cells, or PBMCs; the material itself was cDNA or gDNA.

Authors' processing steps: Estimated nucleated cell counts came from reference gene primer amplification. Generated by immunoSEQ multiplex PCR, the TCRdb table keeps only in-frame clones and is missing some. The D gene and trimming were derived from the DNA, and the V and J assignments and clone size from that table. Seen here are about 45,000 clones, 85% to 90% observed once, and the top ten hold about a tenth. The CDR3 covers 15 residues. With V trimmed by 6 bases and J by 7 bases, 6 bases remained unmatched. CDR1 and CDR2 (germline): MNHEY, SVGEGT. Source material: peripheral blood. The V and J genes are TRBV6-2 or TRBV6-3 and TRBJ2-1, with 13 bases fitting TRBD2. The TCR sequence derives from a human donor in a cohort sampled during active COVID-19. Here the CDR3 reads CASSLPGLAGNEQFF. CDR3 coding DNA: TGTGCCAGCAGCCTACCGGGACTAGCGGGAAATGAGCAGTTCTTC.